Presented here are 24 T cell receptor beta chains from one specimen sequenced in a study of PD-L1 blockade in urothelial cancer. Method: immunoSEQ multiplex PCR; TCRdb's copy keeps in-frame clones and lacks some. The sample shows under 40,000 clones, around nine tenths of them seen only once. Material: PBMCs, obtained around atezolizumab (anti-PD-L1) treatment. These receptors came from a man in his 70s with urothelial cancer.

This rearrangement joins TRBV7-8 to TRBJ2-7; 7 positions agree with TRBD2. The germline CDR1 and CDR2 sequences are SGHVS and FQNEAQ. This CDR3 is 14 amino acids long. V dropped 5 bases and J dropped 2; count of bases not matched to a gene: 6. In DNA, the CDR3 is TGTGCCAGCAGCAAAGCGGGATCGACCTACGAGCAGTACTTC. Translating gives CASSKAGSTYEQYF.

The V and J genes are TRBV6-5 and TRBJ1-3, with TRBD1 matching 8 bases. The CDR3 is 15 amino acids. With V trimmed by 2 bases and J by 4 bases, 4 bases remained unmatched. Per germline, CDR1 MNHEY and CDR2 SVGAGI. Here the CDR3 DNA reads TGTGCCAGCAGTTACCAACGACAGGGGGGAAACACCATATATTTT. Its protein is CASSYQRQGGNTIYF.

This clone was found a few times. The chain carries TRBV7-9 and TRBJ1-4; D is perhaps TRBD1 (5 bases). The CDR3 has 14 residues. Per germline, CDR1 SEHNR and CDR2 FQNEAQ (reference sequence). V dropped 4 bases and J dropped 2 bases, with 8 bases sitting between them. The CDR3 DNA follows: TGTGCCAGCAGCTCCTCAGGGACTAATGAAAAACTGTTTTTT. The encoded protein is CASSSSGTNEKLFF. Full variable domain (rest looked up from reference TRBV7-9 and TRBJ1-4): DTGVSQNPRHKITKRGQNVTFRCDPISEHNRLYWYRQTLGQGPEFLTYFQNEAQLEKSRLLSDRFSAERPKGSFSTLEIQRTEQGDSAMYLCASSSSGTNEKLFFGSGTQLSVL.

V and J are TRBV19 and TRBJ2-1; possible D gene TRBD2, 6 bases. V lost 3 bases and J 7 bases, leaving 16 bases between the germline ends. CDR1 is LNHDA and CDR2 is SQIVND in the germline V gene (reference sequence). The CDR3 sequence is 15 residues long. The CDR3 sequence is CASSIRGWVDNEQFF. The CDR3 region has the DNA TGTGCCAGTAGTATTCGGGGGTGGGTAGATAATGAGCAGTTCTTC.

The chain links TRBV11-2 to TRBJ1-5, with D tentatively TRBD1 (5 bases). Germline CDR1 and CDR2: SGHAT and FQNNGV. This CDR3 spans 13 amino acids. With 5 bases removed from V and 11 bases from J, the gap between germline ends came to 16 bases. The CDR3 DNA reads TGTGCCAGCAGCAGGGGTAGGGAAGGGTCCCAGCATTTT. It specifies CASSRGREGSQHF.

The V gene is TRBV6-6, the J gene TRBJ2-7, with 13 bases fitting TRBD2. V trimming: 7 bases; J trimming: 4 bases; junction bases outside the gene matches: 7. CDR3 length: 15 amino acids. The germline V gene encodes CDR1 MNHNY and CDR2 SVGAGI (reference sequence). The chain's CDR3 is CASKGTSGDFYEQYF. The CDR3 bases are TGTGCCAGCAAAGGGACTAGCGGGGATTTTTACGAGCAGTACTTC.

This clone was observed a single time. V gene TRBV11-2 combines with J gene TRBJ2-7; possible D gene TRBD2, 6 bases. Germline V lookup: CDR1 SGHAT, CDR2 FQNNGV. The CDR3 extends over 14 amino acids. The V and J ends lost 4 bases and 7 bases respectively, with 17 bases between them. The CDR3 region has the DNA TGTGCCAGCAGCTCGGGGCGGGGACGGTGGGAGCAGTACTTC. It encodes CASSSGRGRWEQYF. Drawing the rest from reference TRBV11-2 and TRBJ2-7, the complete variable domain is EAGVAQSPRYKIIEKRQSVAFWCNPISGHATLYWYQQILGQGPKLLIQFQNNGVVDDSQLPKDRFSAERLKGVDSTLKIQPAKLEDSAVYLCASSSGRGRWEQYFGPGTRLTVT.

The chain uses TRBV6-1 and TRBJ2-7; TRBD1 aligns across 11 bases. Losses at the gene ends were 8 bases for V and 2 bases for J; bases not matched to a gene: 8. Germline CDR1 and CDR2: MNHNS and SASEGT. This CDR3 is built from 15 residues. CDR3 loop: CASRDRGDQTYEQYF. CDR3 DNA sequence: TGTGCCAGCCGGGACAGGGGGGACCAGACCTACGAGCAGTACTTC.

This sequence joins TRBV7-6 and TRBJ1-2; 10 bases fit TRBD1. The germline V gene encodes CDR1 SGHVS and CDR2 FNYEAQ. The ends lost 5 bases at V and 7 bases at J; junction bases unmatched: 7. The CDR3 length is 14 residues. The CDR3 sequence is CASSPGQGIGGYTF. CDR3 DNA: TGTGCCAGCAGCCCGGGACAGGGGATAGGTGGCTACACCTTC.

The J gene is TRBJ2-7, the V gene TRBV28; D is possibly TRBD1 (8 bases). V was pared by 5 bases and J by 1 base, with 24 bases between. From germline, CDR1 is MDHEN and CDR2 SYDVKM. The CDR3 runs to 18 residues. The CDR3 DNA follows: TGTGCCAGCAGTCCTCACCTTGGACAGGGAGGGCCGTCCTACGAGCAGTACTTC. It yields the protein CASSPHLGQGGPSYEQYF.

The chain combines TRBV7-8 with TRBJ1-1; the D gene is possibly TRBD1 (6 bases). Germline V lookup: CDR1 SGHVS, CDR2 FQNEAQ. The CDR3 runs 18 residues. The V and J ends lost 5 bases and 0 bases respectively, with 22 bases between them. The CDR3 here is CASSEGQGTMNMNTEAFF. The CDR3 DNA sequence: TGTGCCAGCAGCGAGGGTCAGGGGACGATGAACATGAACACTGAAGCTTTCTTT.

The chain links TRBV29-1 to TRBJ2-6; a weak D match, TRBD1 (6 bases). V was trimmed by 6 bases and J by 2 bases, leaving 8 bases between them. Germline V gene data show CDR1 as SQVTM and CDR2 as ANQGSEA. This CDR3 comprises 13 residues. DNA of the CDR3: TGCAGCGTGACAGGTACTGGGGCCAACGTCCTGACTTTC. This codes for CSVTGTGANVLTF.

CDR3 DNA: TGTGCCAGCAGCCCCCTTGCGGGAGGGGGCAGAGATACGCAGTATTTT. Translation gives CASSPLAGGGRDTQYF. The rearrangement uses TRBV11-2 and TRBJ2-3, with TRBD2 identical over 9 bases. Germline-derived CDR1 and CDR2 are SGHAT and FQNNGV. V shed 5 bases and J 5 bases; nucleotides not matched to a gene: 11. The CDR3 consists of 16 residues.

This chain uses TRBV27 with TRBJ2-5; perhaps TRBD1 as D (6 bases). Looked up from germline, CDR1 is MNHEY and CDR2 is SMNVEV (reference sequence). Trimming stripped 6 bases from V and 0 bases from J, with 8 bases between. The CDR3 is 13 amino acids. CDR3 in amino acids: CASSRDNQETQYF. CDR3 bases: TGTGCCAGCAGCCGGGACAACCAAGAGACCCAGTACTTC.

The chain is built from TRBV4-2 and TRBJ2-2, with 7 positions matching TRBD2. The CDR3 sequence is 17 residues long. Germline V gene lookup returns CDR1 LGHNA and CDR2 YNFKEQ. The V segment lost 4 bases and the J segment 0 bases; nucleotides outside the gene matches: 8. DNA of the CDR3: TGTGCCAGCAGCCCTGGACCACGGGGGGCGAACACCGGGGAGCTGTTTTTT. Its protein is CASSPGPRGANTGELFF.

V usage is TRBV6-5 and J usage is TRBJ1-5; no clear D gene. The V gene's germline CDR1 is MNHEY and CDR2 SVGAGI. The V gene lost 6 bases and the J gene lost 1 base, with 10 bases spanning the gap. The CDR3 runs to 14 residues. CDR3 coding DNA: TGTGCCAGCAGCCCTTCAGGCAGCAATCAGCCCCAGCATTTT. Its translation is CASSPSGSNQPQHF.

In nucleotides, the CDR3 is TGTGCCAGCTCTCCTCGACGGACAGAGCGGAACACTGAAGCTTTCTTT. As protein: CASSPRRTERNTEAFF. The rearrangement joins TRBV28 to TRBJ1-1, with D perhaps matching TRBD1 (6 bases). Germline assignment: CDR1 MDHEN and CDR2 SYDVKM. The V end lost 8 bases, the J end lost 1 base, and 20 bases lay between the germline ends. The CDR3 is 16 amino acids.

V is TRBV28 and J is TRBJ1-2, with 8 nucleotides matching TRBD1. This CDR3 is 13 amino acids long. Unmatched junction bases numbered 6, after V lost 8 bases and J lost 4 bases. Germline V gene lookup returns CDR1 MDHEN and CDR2 SYDVKM. The CDR3: CASFSGGIYGYTF. In DNA form, the CDR3 reads TGTGCCAGCTTCTCAGGGGGCATCTATGGCTACACCTTC.

This clone is categorized as medium-sized. The chain has TRBV27 and TRBJ2-1; 8 bases agree with TRBD2. Trimming removed 4 bases from V and 8 bases from J; junction bases left unmatched: 13. The germline V gene encodes CDR1 MNHEY and CDR2 SMNVEV (reference sequence). CDR3 length equals 16 residues. In nucleotides, the CDR3 is TGTGCCAGCAGTTCGTCGTCCAGCGGGAGAGTCGATGAGCAGTTCTTC. Translated: CASSSSSSGRVDEQFF.

The rearrangement uses TRBV10-1 and TRBJ2-1; 9 nucleotides line up with TRBD2. The CDR3 covers 16 residues. The V segment lost 5 bases and the J segment 1 base; nucleotides outside the gene matches: 6. Germline assignment: CDR1 WNHNN and CDR2 SYGVQD (reference sequence). This CDR3 reads CASSTGLASSYNEQFF. The CDR3, as DNA: TGCGCCAGCAGTACGGGACTAGCTTCTTCCTACAATGAGCAGTTCTTC.

The rearrangement uses TRBV19 and TRBJ2-1, with D maybe TRBD1 (5 bases). Germline V lookup: CDR1 LNHDA, CDR2 SQIVND (reference sequence). V was shortened by 2 bases and J by 7 bases, with 15 bases between the two germline ends. The length of the CDR3 is 15 residues. The CDR3 coding sequence is TGTGCCAGTAGTATACCCGGGCAGGGCCGGAATGAGCAGTTCTTC. Translating gives CASSIPGQGRNEQFF.

The rearrangement links TRBV4-1 to TRBJ1-4, with TRBD1 identical over 8 bases. The trim removed 4 bases at V and 5 bases at J, leaving 6 bases unmatched. The CDR3 has 15 amino acids. From germline, CDR1 is MGHRA and CDR2 YSYEKL. CDR3 bases: TGCGCCAGCAGCCCCTCGACAGGGGAGAATGAAAAACTGTTTTTT. It is translated as CASSPSTGENEKLFF.

The chain links TRBV6-1 to TRBJ1-3, with a possible D match to TRBD1 (6 bases). The CDR3 length is 13 residues. Trimming took 8 bases from V and 2 from J, leaving 10 bases between them. CDR1 and CDR2 from the germline V gene are MNHNS and SASEGT. The CDR3 loop reads CASATGTGNTIYF. DNA for the CDR3: TGTGCCAGCGCAACAGGGACTGGAAACACCATATATTTT.

The chain's CDR3 is CASSEEGAGVDEKLFF. The CDR3, as DNA: TGTGCCAGCAGTGAAGAAGGCGCAGGGGTGGATGAAAAACTGTTTTTT. The rearrangement joins TRBV2 to TRBJ1-4; possibly TRBD1 for D (6 bases). The CDR3 runs to 16 residues. Germline loops: CDR1 SNHLY, CDR2 FYNNEI. V was clipped by 1 base and J by 6 bases, with 15 bases between them.